The rows below give T cell receptor beta chains drawn from one sample of a study of radiation and T cells in renal cell carcinoma. The method was immunoSEQ multiplex PCR; TCRdb's version includes in-frame clones alone and lacks a portion of them. The sample shows 87,000 or so clones, 70% to 90% of them seen only once. Specimen: blood, collected from a patient whose treatment included radiotherapy and nephrectomy. These receptor sequences come from a man in his forties or fifties with renal cell carcinoma. Both conserved end residues are part of each CDR3. The D gene is left open where the match is weak. Not every row has a clone size; where given, it reads once, few, many or a size class.

TRBD2	TRBJ2-7	.	TRBV7-9	CASSPYLLAGDGEQYF	TGTGCCAGCAGCCCTTACCTTCTAGCGGGGGATGGAGAGCAGTACTTC
.	TRBJ2-2	.	TRBV30	CAWDDSNTGELFF	TGTGCCTGGGATGACAGTAACACCGGGGAGCTGTTTTTT
TRBD1	TRBJ2-2	.	TRBV15	CATSSPPGTGNTGELFF	TGTGCCACCAGCTCCCCCCCCGGGACAGGCAACACCGGGGAGCTGTTTTTT
.	TRBJ2-2	.	TRBV30	CAWSVQNTGELFF	TGTGCCTGGAGTGTACAGAACACCGGGGAGCTGTTTTTT
TRBD1	TRBJ1-1	.	TRBV7-2	CASSLQGITEAFF	TGTGCCAGCAGCCTACAGGGGATAACTGAAGCTTTCTTT
.	TRBJ2-1	.	TRBV1	CTSSQGVGPNYNEQFF	TGCACCAGCAGCCAAGGGGTGGGACCTAACTACAATGAGCAGTTCTTC
.	TRBJ2-7	.	TRBV2	CASRESGSAYEQYF	TGTGCCAGCAGGGAGAGCGGGTCTGCCTACGAGCAGTACTTC
TRBD1	TRBJ2-5	.	TRBV4-3	CASSRDRGIETQYF	TGCGCCAGCAGTCGGGACAGGGGAATAGAGACCCAGTACTTC
.	TRBJ2-7	.	TRBV5-1	CASSLEAGNYEQYF	TGCGCCAGCAGCTTGGAGGCAGGGAACTACGAGCAGTACTTC
.	TRBJ1-2	.	TRBV7-9	CASSLSSGDYGYTF	TGTGCCAGCAGCTTATCCTCCGGAGACTATGGCTACACCTTC
.	TRBJ1-4	once	TRBV6-5	CASSYSRRGDEKLFF	TGTGCCAGCAGTTACTCGAGGCGTGGGGATGAAAAACTGTTTTTT
TRBD1	TRBJ2-7	.	TRBV5-4	CASSQDRSLSYEQYF	TGTGCCAGCAGCCAGGACAGGTCGTTGTCCTACGAGCAGTACTTC
.	TRBJ2-5	once	TRBV20-1	CSASFQETQYF	TGCAGTGCTAGCTTCCAAGAGACCCAGTACTTC
.	TRBJ2-1	once	TRBV5-1	CASSSGAQRYNEQFF	TGCGCCAGCAGCTCCGGCGCTCAGAGATACAATGAGCAGTTCTTC
.	TRBJ2-3	once	TRBV30	CAWSSRGPSTDTQYF	TGTGCCTGGAGTTCGAGGGGACCCAGCACAGATACGCAGTATTTT
.	TRBJ1-1	.	TRBV5-5	CASSLSSRTGNTEAFF	TGTGCCAGCAGCTTGAGCTCTCGGACGGGGAACACTGAAGCTTTCTTT
.	TRBJ1-3	.	TRBV11-2	CASSPGLGSGNTIYF	TGTGCCAGCAGCCCAGGGTTGGGCTCTGGAAACACCATATATTTT
.	TRBJ1-2	once	TRBV18	CASSPMEGYTF	TGTGCCAGCTCACCGATGGAAGGCTACACCTTC
.	TRBJ2-3	.	TRBV25-1	CASSDTSQSDTQYF	TGTGCCAGCAGTGATACTAGCCAATCAGATACGCAGTATTTT
.	TRBJ2-7	.	TRBV5-5	CASRFYERSYEQYF	TGTGCCAGCCGATTCTACGAGCGGTCCTACGAGCAGTACTTC
.	TRBJ1-5	.	TRBV19	CASTIVGSTSNQPQHF	TGTGCCAGTACTATAGTAGGCAGCACAAGCAATCAGCCCCAGCATTTT
.	TRBJ2-5	.	TRBV4-1	CASSQWQAETQYF	TGCGCCAGCAGCCAGTGGCAGGCGGAGACCCAGTACTTC
.	TRBJ2-1	.	TRBV15	CATSRGASLFNNEQFF	TGTGCCACCAGCAGAGGTGCGAGTCTCTTTAACAATGAGCAGTTCTTC
.	TRBJ1-5	.	TRBV19	CATRVGFGQNQPQHF	TGTGCCACCCGCGTCGGCTTTGGACAGAATCAGCCCCAGCATTTT
TRBD1	TRBJ1-5	.	TRBV19	CASSPRQGVSLKPQHF	TGTGCCAGTAGTCCGCGACAGGGGGTATCTCTGAAGCCCCAGCATTTT
.	TRBJ2-7	.	TRBV2	CASRSSSYEQYF	TGTGCCAGCAGGTCTAGCAGCTACGAGCAGTACTTC
.	TRBJ1-3	.	TRBV30	CAWMTGLRNTIYF	TGTGCCTGGATGACGGGGCTCAGGAACACCATATATTTT
.	TRBJ2-1	.	TRBV7-3	CASSLLHYNEQFF	TGTGCCAGCAGCTTACTCCATTACAATGAGCAGTTCTTC
TRBD2	TRBJ2-1	.	TRBV7-3	CASSLGRLAGVHNEQFF	TGTGCCAGCAGCTTAGGACGCCTAGCGGGAGTCCACAATGAGCAGTTCTTC
.	TRBJ1-2	few	TRBV9	CASSTQDGAHGYTF	TGTGCCAGCAGCACTCAGGACGGAGCGCATGGCTACACCTTC
.	TRBJ1-2	.	TRBV28	CASSPREDYGYTF	TGTGCCAGCAGCCCTAGAGAGGACTATGGCTACACCTTC
.	TRBJ1-2	.	TRBV6-5	CASSLSGGALYGYTF	TGTGCCAGCAGTCTCTCGGGGGGCGCATTATATGGCTACACCTTC
.	TRBJ1-2	.	TRBV5-1	CASSSPSTLGYTF	TGCGCCAGCAGCTCCCCCAGTACTCTTGGCTACACCTTC
.	TRBJ1-3	.	TRBV2	CASSVTPLGNTIYF	TGTGCCAGCAGTGTGACGCCGCTTGGAAACACCATATATTTT
.	TRBJ1-2	.	TRBV9	CASSVEDSPLLSDGYTF	TGTGCCAGCAGCGTAGAGGACAGCCCTCTTCTAAGCGATGGCTACACCTTC
.	TRBJ2-7	.	TRBV7-3	CASSSRRGWDTYEQYF	TGTGCCAGCAGCAGCCGGCGAGGGTGGGACACCTACGAGCAGTACTTC
.	TRBJ1-5	medium-sized	TRBV7-6	CASSLDDGSNQPQHF	TGTGCCAGCAGCTTAGATGACGGTAGCAATCAGCCCCAGCATTTT
.	TRBJ2-1	.	TRBV7-9	CASSFGTEDNEQFF	TGTGCCAGCAGCTTCGGGACGGAAGACAATGAGCAGTTCTTC
.	TRBJ1-2	.	TRBV27	CASSPRLNYGYTF	TGTGCCAGCAGTCCCAGGCTTAACTATGGCTACACCTTC
TRBD2	TRBJ2-2	few	TRBV7-9	CASSSPRMREYTGELFF	TGTGCCAGCAGCTCCCCCCGGATGCGGGAGTACACCGGGGAGCTGTTTTTT
.	TRBJ1-4	.	TRBV9	CASSVALQGGKLFF	TGTGCCAGCAGCGTAGCCCTCCAAGGGGGAAAACTGTTTTTT
.	TRBJ1-1	.	TRBV28	CASSSGQLNTEAFF	TGTGCCAGCAGCTCCGGACAGCTGAACACTGAAGCTTTCTTT
.	TRBJ1-5	.	TRBV6-6	CASKDGGVPQPQHF	TGTGCCAGCAAGGATGGGGGGGTTCCTCAGCCCCAGCATTTT
TRBD2	TRBJ2-1	.	TRBV5-1	CASSLAGSGRGKEEQFF	TGCGCCAGCAGCTTGGCTGGTAGCGGGAGGGGCAAAGAAGAGCAGTTCTTC
.	TRBJ1-2	.	TRBV4-3	CASSQDIVRRDLYGYTF	TGCGCCAGCAGCCAAGATATTGTGCGGAGGGATCTCTATGGCTACACCTTC
TRBD2	TRBJ2-7	.	TRBV28	CASSFAGGEAYEQYF	TGTGCCAGCAGTTTTGCGGGAGGGGAAGCCTACGAGCAGTACTTC
.	TRBJ1-3	.	TRBV7-9	CASSFRPLNTIYF	TGTGCCAGCAGCTTTCGACCCTTAAACACCATATATTTT
.	TRBJ1-6	.	TRBV5-4	CASSLDTKAAPLHF	TGTGCCAGCAGCTTGGATACGAAGGCCGCACCCCTCCACTTT
.	TRBJ2-1	.	TRBV6-1	CASSMAGTYNEQFF	TGTGCCAGCAGTATGGCAGGGACTTACAATGAGCAGTTCTTC
.	TRBJ1-5	.	TRBV21-1	CASSKVTGGIGQPQHF	TGTGCCAGCAGCAAAGTGACAGGGGGCATAGGTCAGCCCCAGCATTTT
.	TRBJ1-1	few	TRBV5-1	CASSQSGVNTEAFF	TGCGCCAGCAGCCAATCAGGGGTGAACACTGAAGCTTTCTTT